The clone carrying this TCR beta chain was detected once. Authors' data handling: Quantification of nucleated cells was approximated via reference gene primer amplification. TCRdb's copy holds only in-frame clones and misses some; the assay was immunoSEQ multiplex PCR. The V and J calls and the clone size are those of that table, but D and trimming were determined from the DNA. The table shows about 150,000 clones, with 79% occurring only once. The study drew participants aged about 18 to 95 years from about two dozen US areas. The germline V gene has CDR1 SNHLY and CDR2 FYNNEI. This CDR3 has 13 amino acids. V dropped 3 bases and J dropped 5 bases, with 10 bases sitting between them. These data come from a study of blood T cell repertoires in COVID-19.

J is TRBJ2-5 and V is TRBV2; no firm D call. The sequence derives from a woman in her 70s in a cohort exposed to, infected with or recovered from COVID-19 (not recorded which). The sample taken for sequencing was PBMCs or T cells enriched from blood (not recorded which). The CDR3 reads CASSDDWLETQYF. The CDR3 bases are TGTGCCAGCAGTGACGACTGGCTGGAGACCCAGTACTTC.